This TCR beta chain was recorded in a study of identical twins. TCRdb passed the 5' RACE reads through MiXCR, listing each CDR3 protein once. The sample carries some 730,000 distinct CDR3 sequences, 15% to 20% recorded once. Overall study results and limits: Fewer insertions were carried by abundant cord blood beta clonotypes, but none was seen in memory repertoires.

Germline V CDR1 and CDR2: SEHNR, FQNEAQ (reference sequence). This CDR3 contains 9 residues. Trimming left V 11 bases short and J 5 bases short, with 7 bases between. As concerns this clonotype: The target antigen is unknown.

These same data were also listed under a study on T cells expressing NK-cell markers.

The genes are TRBV7-9 and TRBJ2-7, with D unresolved. The receptor was derived from a young woman in good health. The sample comprised PBMCs. The CDR3 DNA is TGTGCCGTATCCGACGAGCAGTACTTC. As protein: CAVSDEQYF.